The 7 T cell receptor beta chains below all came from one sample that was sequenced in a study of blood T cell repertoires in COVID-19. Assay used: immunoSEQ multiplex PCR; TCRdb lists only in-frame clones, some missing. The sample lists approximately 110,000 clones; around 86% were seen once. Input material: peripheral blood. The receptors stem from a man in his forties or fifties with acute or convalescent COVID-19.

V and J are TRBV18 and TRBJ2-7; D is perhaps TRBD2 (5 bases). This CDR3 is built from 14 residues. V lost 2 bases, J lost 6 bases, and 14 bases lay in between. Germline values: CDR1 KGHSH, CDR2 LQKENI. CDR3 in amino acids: CASSPDSVSSEQYF. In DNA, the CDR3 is TGTGCCAGCTCACCAGATAGCGTTAGCAGCGAGCAGTACTTC.

The CDR3: CALNRGTYGYTF. The DNA for the CDR3 is TGTGCCTTGAACAGGGGGACCTATGGCTACACCTTC. The chain links TRBV30 to TRBJ1-2; the match to TRBD1 covers 8 bases. The CDR3 runs to 12 residues. Germline V gene sequence: CDR1 GTSNPN, CDR2 SVGIG (reference sequence). V dropped 7 bases and J dropped 4; count of bases not matched to a gene: 5.

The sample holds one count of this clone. Written as DNA, the CDR3 is TGTGCCAGCAGCTTTAGGGGAAATAATTCACCCCTCCACTTT. This sequence encodes CASSFRGNNSPLHF. The chain is built from TRBV5-8 and TRBJ1-6; D perhaps matches TRBD1 (5 bases). This CDR3 spans 14 amino acids. Looked up from germline, CDR1 is SGHTS and CDR2 is YDEGEE. Trimming removed 2 bases at V and 5 bases at J, with 8 bases between.

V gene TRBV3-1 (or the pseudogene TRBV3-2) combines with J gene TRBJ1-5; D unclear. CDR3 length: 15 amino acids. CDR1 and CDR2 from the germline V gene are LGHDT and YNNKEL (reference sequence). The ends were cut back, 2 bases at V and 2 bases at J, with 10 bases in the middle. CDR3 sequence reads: CASSQTGRGNQPQHF. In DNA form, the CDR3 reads TGTGCCAGCAGCCAAACGGGTCGGGGCAATCAGCCCCAGCATTTT.

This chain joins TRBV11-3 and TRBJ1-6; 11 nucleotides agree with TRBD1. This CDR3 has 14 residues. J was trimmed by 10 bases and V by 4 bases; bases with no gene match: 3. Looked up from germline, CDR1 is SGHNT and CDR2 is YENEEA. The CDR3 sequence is CASSSGTGGSPLHF. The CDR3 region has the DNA TGTGCCAGCAGCTCCGGGACAGGGGGGTCACCCCTCCACTTT.

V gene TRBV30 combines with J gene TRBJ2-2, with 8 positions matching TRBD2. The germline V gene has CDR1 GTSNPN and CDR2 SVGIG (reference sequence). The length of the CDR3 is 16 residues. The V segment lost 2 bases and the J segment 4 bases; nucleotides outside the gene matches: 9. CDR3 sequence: CAWSTAVAGRTGELFF. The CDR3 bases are TGTGCCTGGAGTACCGCGGTAGCGGGACGCACCGGGGAGCTGTTTTTT.

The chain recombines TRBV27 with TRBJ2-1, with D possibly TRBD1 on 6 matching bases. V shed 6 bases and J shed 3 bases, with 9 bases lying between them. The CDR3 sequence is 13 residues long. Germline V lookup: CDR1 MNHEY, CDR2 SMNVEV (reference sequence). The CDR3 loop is CASRIQGYNEQFF. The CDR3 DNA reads TGTGCCAGCAGGATACAGGGCTACAATGAGCAGTTCTTC.